This TCR beta chain emerged from a study of T cells after yellow fever vaccination. The TCR cDNA carried a universal primer site and UMIs from 5'RACE template switching. TCRdb reprocessed the 5' RACE reads via MiXCR and lists one record per CDR3 protein. The sample shows about 160,000 distinct CDR3 sequences, under 7.5% of them seen only once. CDR1 is MNHEY and CDR2 is SVGAGI in the germline V gene. With 3 bases removed from V and 1 base from J, the gap between germline ends came to 9 bases. The CDR3 length is 14 residues. This clonotype was picked up many times. As yet, its antigen is unknown. Whole-study results and caveats: Researchers noted that a small share of clonotypes showed up in both CD4 and CD8 compartments. Most primary-vaccination clones recurred post-booster (more than 95% CD4, over 70% CD8).

The input for sequencing was CD4+ T cells sorted from PBMCs, taken 5 to 6 days after the first yellow fever vaccination. The rearrangement links TRBV6-5 to TRBJ2-5; perhaps TRBD1 as D (5 bases). This TCR came from a man younger than 35 who received the YFV17D yellow fever vaccine. CDR3 amino acids: CASSYLGPQETQYF. CDR3 nucleotides: TGTGCCAGCAGTTATCTGGGGCCCCAAGAGACCCAGTACTTC.